Each of the 3 T cell receptor beta chains below was sequenced from the same sample in a study of blood T cell repertoires in COVID-19. Sequencing was performed with immunoSEQ multiplex PCR; in TCRdb, only in-frame clones are kept and a portion is missing. The table lists around 320,000 clones, around 88% of them singletons, with more than 6.5% in the top ten. The sequencing input was peripheral blood. All receptors come from a woman aged 25 to 39 who had recovered from COVID-19.

This rearrangement joins TRBV4-2 to TRBJ2-7; D not certain. The V gene's germline CDR1 is LGHNA and CDR2 YNFKEQ. The CDR3 totals 15 residues. Trimming removed 0 bases at V and 4 bases at J, with 13 bases between. In DNA, the CDR3 is TGTGCCAGCAGCCAAGATCATGGTCAGGCGTACGAGCAGTACTTC. Amino acid sequence: CASSQDHGQAYEQYF.

This clone came up a few times. The rearrangement joins TRBV6-6 to TRBJ2-7; tentatively, D is TRBD1 (6 bases). V dropped 4 bases and J dropped 6 bases, with 13 bases sitting between them. The CDR3 is made up of 13 amino acids. In germline, CDR1 is MNHNY, CDR2 SVGAGI (reference sequence). The CDR3 reads CASSSTGIGEQYF. CDR3 nucleotide sequence: TGTGCCAGCAGTTCCACAGGGATCGGCGAGCAGTACTTC.

This clone was recorded once. This chain connects TRBV6-1 to TRBJ2-1; 10 bases line up with TRBD2. The CDR3 consists of 18 residues. The germline CDR1 and CDR2 sequences are MNHNS and SASEGT. V shed 1 base and J 3 bases; nucleotides not matched to a gene: 9. CDR3 loop: CASSEVSGGNYLYNEQFF. The CDR3 DNA reads as TGTGCCAGCAGTGAAGTTAGCGGGGGGAATTATCTCTACAATGAGCAGTTCTTC.